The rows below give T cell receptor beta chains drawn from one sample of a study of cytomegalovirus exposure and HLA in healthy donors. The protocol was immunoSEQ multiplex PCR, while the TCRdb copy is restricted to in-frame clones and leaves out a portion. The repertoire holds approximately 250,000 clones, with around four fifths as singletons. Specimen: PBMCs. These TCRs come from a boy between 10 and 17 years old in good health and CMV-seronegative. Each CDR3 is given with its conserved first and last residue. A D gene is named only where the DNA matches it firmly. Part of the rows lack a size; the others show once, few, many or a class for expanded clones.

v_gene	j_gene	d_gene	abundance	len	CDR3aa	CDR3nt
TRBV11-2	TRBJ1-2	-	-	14	CASSEGGWGQSYTF	TGTGCCAGCAGCGAGGGGGGGTGGGGGCAGAGCTACACCTTC
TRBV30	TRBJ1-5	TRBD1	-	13	CAWRQGAVQPQHF	TGTGCCTGGAGGCAGGGGGCAGTTCAGCCCCAGCATTTT
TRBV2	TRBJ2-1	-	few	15	CASSLESVSTNEQFF	TGTGCCAGCAGTCTGGAGTCAGTTAGTACCAATGAGCAGTTCTTC
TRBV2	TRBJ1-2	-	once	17	CASSEPPYREGNYGYTF	TGTGCCAGCAGTGAACCTCCCTACAGGGAAGGTAACTATGGCTACACCTTC
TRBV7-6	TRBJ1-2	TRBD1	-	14	CASSSSTGPNGYTF	TGTGCCAGCAGCTCCTCGACAGGGCCGAATGGCTACACCTTC
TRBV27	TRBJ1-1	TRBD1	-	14	CASSLRGPGAEAFF	TGTGCCAGCAGTCTGAGGGGGCCGGGAGCTGAAGCTTTCTTT
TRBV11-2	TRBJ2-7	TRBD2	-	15	CASSFSGGLSYEQYF	TGTGCCAGCAGCTTTAGCGGGGGGCTCTCCTACGAGCAGTACTTC
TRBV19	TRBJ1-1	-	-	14	CASTPDFGNTEAFF	TGTGCCAGTACTCCCGACTTCGGGAACACTGAAGCTTTCTTT
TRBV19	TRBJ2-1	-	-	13	CASSITEGDEQFF	TGTGCCAGTAGTATAACTGAGGGGGACGAGCAGTTCTTC
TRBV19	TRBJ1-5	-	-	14	CASRGTQDNQPQHF	TGTGCCAGTAGGGGCACACAGGACAATCAGCCCCAGCATTTT
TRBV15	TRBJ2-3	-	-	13	CATSRALRDTQYF	TGTGCCACCAGCAGAGCCTTGAGGGATACGCAGTATTTT
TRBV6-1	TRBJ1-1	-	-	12	CASSESPRWAFF	TGTGCCAGCAGTGAAAGTCCCCGGTGGGCTTTCTTT
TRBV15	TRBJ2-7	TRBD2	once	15	CATSISSGSFYEQYF	TGTGCCACCAGCATTTCTAGCGGGAGTTTTTACGAGCAGTACTTC
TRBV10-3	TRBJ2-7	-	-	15	CAISEQRTSSYEQYF	TGTGCCATCAGTGAGCAGCGAACGAGCTCCTACGAGCAGTACTTC
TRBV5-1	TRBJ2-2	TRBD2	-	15	CASSFQRGNTGELFF	TGCGCCAGCAGCTTTCAGCGGGGGAACACCGGGGAGCTGTTTTTT
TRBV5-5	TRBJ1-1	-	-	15	CASSLEGVWEDEAFF	TGTGCCAGCAGCTTGGAGGGGGTCTGGGAAGACGAAGCTTTCTTT
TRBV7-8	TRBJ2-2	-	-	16	CASSLSRVANTGELFF	TGTGCCAGCAGCTTATCCAGGGTAGCGAACACCGGGGAGCTGTTTTTT
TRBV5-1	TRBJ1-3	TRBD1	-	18	CASSLIFGTGASGNTIYF	TGCGCCAGCAGCTTGATATTTGGGACAGGGGCCTCTGGAAACACCATATATTTT
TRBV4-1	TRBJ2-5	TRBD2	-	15	CARSQELAGDRGQYF	TGCGCCCGCAGCCAAGAACTAGCGGGGGATAGAGGCCAGTACTTC
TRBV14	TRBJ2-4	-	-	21	CASSQGGLPRVGPLAKNIQYF	TGTGCCAGCAGCCAAGGGGGACTCCCTAGGGTGGGTCCTCTAGCCAAAAACATTCAGTACTTC
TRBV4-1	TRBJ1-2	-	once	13	CASSPRAGLGYTF	TGCGCCAGCAGCCCCCGGGCGGGACTCGGCTACACCTTC
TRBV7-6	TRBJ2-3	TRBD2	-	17	CASSPRTSASWTDTQYF	TGTGCCAGCAGCCCCAGGACTAGCGCCTCTTGGACAGATACGCAGTATTTT
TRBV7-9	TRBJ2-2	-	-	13	CASSYSGKGELFF	TGTGCCAGCAGCTACTCGGGGAAAGGGGAGCTGTTTTTT
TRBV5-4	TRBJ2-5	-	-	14	CASSSPPDREVQYF	TGTGCCAGCAGCTCCCCACCTGACAGGGAGGTGCAGTACTTC
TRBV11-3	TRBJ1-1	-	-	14	CASSLGGASTEAFF	TGTGCCAGCAGCTTAGGTGGTGCGAGCACTGAAGCTTTCTTT
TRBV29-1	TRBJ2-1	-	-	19	CSVEDPLWRGQGSYNEQFF	TGCAGCGTTGAAGATCCGTTATGGAGGGGGCAGGGCTCCTACAATGAGCAGTTCTTC
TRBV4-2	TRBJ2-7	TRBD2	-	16	CASSPHSGGLFYEQYF	TGTGCCAGCAGCCCCCACAGCGGGGGGCTCTTCTACGAGCAGTACTTC
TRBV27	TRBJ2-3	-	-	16	CASRPLDFSSTDTQYF	TGTGCCAGCAGGCCCCTGGACTTTTCCAGCACAGATACGCAGTATTTT
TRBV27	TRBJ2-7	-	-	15	CASSPFGGVTHEQYF	TGTGCCAGCAGTCCCTTTGGAGGAGTGACTCACGAGCAGTACTTC
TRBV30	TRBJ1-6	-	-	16	CAWSAGLPPMNSPLHF	TGTGCCTGGAGTGCAGGGTTGCCCCCTATGAATTCACCCCTCCACTTT
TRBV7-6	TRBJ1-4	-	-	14	CASSFEISGEKLFF	TGTGCCAGCAGCTTTGAGATATCGGGTGAAAAACTGTTTTTT
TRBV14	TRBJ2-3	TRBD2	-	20	CASSYYPLAGAYTSTDTQYF	TGTGCCAGCAGCTATTATCCCCTAGCGGGGGCCTATACGAGTACAGATACGCAGTATTTT
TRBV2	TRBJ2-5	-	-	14	CASSDHSRAETQYF	TGTGCCAGCAGTGATCACAGTCGTGCAGAGACCCAGTACTTC
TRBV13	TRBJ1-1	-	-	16	CASSIRQAHMNTEAFF	TGTGCCAGCAGCATTCGACAGGCGCACATGAACACTGAAGCTTTCTTT
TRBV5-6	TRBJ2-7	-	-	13	CASSLGQSYEQYF	TGTGCCAGCAGCTTGGGACAGTCCTACGAGCAGTACTTC
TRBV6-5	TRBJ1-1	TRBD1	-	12	CASRRQGSEAFF	TGTGCCAGCAGGCGACAGGGATCTGAAGCTTTCTTT
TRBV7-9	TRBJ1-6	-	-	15	CASSSGAGTNSPLHF	TGTGCCAGCAGCTCCGGTGCAGGAACCAATTCACCCCTCCACTTT
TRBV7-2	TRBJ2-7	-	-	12	CASSSDYNEQYF	TGTGCCAGCAGCTCCGACTATAACGAGCAGTACTTC
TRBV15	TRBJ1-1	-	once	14	CATSTIQGNAEAFF	TGTGCCACCAGCACTATCCAGGGAAATGCTGAAGCTTTCTTT
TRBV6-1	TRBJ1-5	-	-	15	CASSYTDSFGQPQHF	TGTGCCAGCAGCTACACCGACAGCTTTGGTCAGCCCCAGCATTTT
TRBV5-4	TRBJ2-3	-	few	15	CASSLEAGSTDTQYF	TGTGCCAGCAGCTTGGAAGCCGGGAGTACTGATACGCAGTATTTT
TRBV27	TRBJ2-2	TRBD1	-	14	CASSFQGAIGELFF	TGTGCCAGCAGTTTTCAGGGGGCGATCGGGGAGCTGTTTTTT
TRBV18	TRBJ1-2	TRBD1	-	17	CASSLITTGQGAYGYTF	TGTGCCAGCTCACTCATTACTACGGGACAGGGGGCATATGGCTACACCTTC
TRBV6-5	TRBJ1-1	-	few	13	CASSAGALTEAFF	TGTGCCAGCAGTGCGGGGGCGCTCACTGAAGCTTTCTTT
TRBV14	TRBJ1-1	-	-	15	CASSLSVRFRTEAFF	TGTGCCAGCAGCCTGAGTGTTCGGTTTCGTACTGAAGCTTTCTTT
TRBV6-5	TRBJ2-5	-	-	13	CASSYQGVKTQYF	TGTGCCAGCAGTTATCAGGGCGTAAAGACCCAGTACTTC
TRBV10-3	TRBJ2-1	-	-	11	CAIRSYNEQFF	TGTGCCATCAGGAGCTACAATGAGCAGTTCTTC
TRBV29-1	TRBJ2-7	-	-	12	CSVEGSSYEQYF	TGCAGCGTTGAGGGCAGCTCATACGAGCAGTACTTC
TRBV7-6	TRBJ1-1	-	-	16	CASSLGMGLVNTEAFF	TGTGCCAGCAGCTTAGGGATGGGACTGGTGAACACTGAAGCTTTCTTT
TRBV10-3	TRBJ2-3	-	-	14	CAISGGIDTDTQYF	TGTGCCATCAGTGGAGGGATAGACACAGATACGCAGTATTTT
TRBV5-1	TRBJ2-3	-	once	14	CASSRWTGTDTQYF	TGCGCCAGCAGCCGATGGACAGGCACAGATACGCAGTATTTT
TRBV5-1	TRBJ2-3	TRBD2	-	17	CASSWGLAGASTDTQYF	TGCGCCAGCAGCTGGGGACTAGCGGGAGCTAGCACAGATACGCAGTATTTT
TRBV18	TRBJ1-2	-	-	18	CASSPRSNRELMYYGYTF	TGTGCCAGCTCACCACGCTCAAATCGCGAACTAATGTACTATGGCTACACCTTC
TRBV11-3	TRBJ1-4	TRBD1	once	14	CASSLGQGLEKLFF	TGTGCCAGCAGCCTCGGACAGGGTTTGGAAAAACTGTTTTTT